One and the same sample provided the 31 T cell receptor beta chains below, sequenced in a study of cytomegalovirus exposure and HLA in healthy donors. The PCR ran on 60 Vbeta and 13 Jbeta primers. Here immunoSEQ multiplex PCR was the method, and the copy in TCRdb shows in-frame clones only, minus some. The sample has roughly 150,000 clones, around 84% seen once. Material for sequencing was PBMCs. These receptors all stem from a boy aged 2 to 9 in good health and CMV-seronegative.

The chain uses TRBV7-7 and TRBJ2-1, with 9 bases identical to TRBD1. The CDR3 has 14 residues. V trimming: 5 bases; J trimming: 10 bases; junction bases outside the gene matches: 9. Germline V lookup: CDR1 SSHAT, CDR2 FNYEAQ (reference sequence). This CDR3 is CASSHDRGAEEQFF. CDR3 coding DNA: TGTGCCAGCAGCCACGACAGGGGGGCGGAAGAGCAGTTCTTC.

The J gene is TRBJ2-7, the V gene TRBV18, with TRBD1 identical over 12 bases. The CDR3 is 15 residues long. In germline, CDR1 is KGHSH, CDR2 LQKENI. V lost 6 bases, J lost 3 bases, and 6 bases stayed unmatched. The CDR3 spells CASSTGTGGLYEQYF. In DNA, the CDR3 is TGTGCCAGCTCTACCGGGACAGGGGGCCTCTACGAGCAGTACTTC.

The genes are TRBV7-8 and TRBJ2-7; weak D call: TRBD1 (6 bases). Looked up from germline, CDR1 is SGHVS and CDR2 is FQNEAQ. Trimming pared 7 bases from V and 0 bases from J, leaving 13 bases between. The length of the CDR3 is 14 residues. CDR3 nucleotide sequence: TGTGCCAGCACCGATAGGGGGTACTCCTACGAGCAGTACTTC. Protein: CASTDRGYSYEQYF. The variable domain in full, completed from reference TRBV7-8 and TRBJ2-7, reads GAGVSQSPRYKVAKRGQDVALRCDPISGHVSLFWYQQALGQGPEFLTYFQNEAQLDKSGLPSDRFFAERPEGSVSTLKIQRTQQEDSAVYLCASTDRGYSYEQYFGPGTRLTVT.

The rearrangement links TRBV12-5 to TRBJ1-4; D is ambiguous. This CDR3 spans 15 amino acids. V was cut by 0 bases and J by 6 bases, with 11 bases left in between. Germline V lookup: CDR1 LGHNT, CDR2 FRNRAP. In DNA, the CDR3 is TGTGCTAGTGGTTTGGTACCATCAGGATATGAAAAACTGTTTTTT. This translates into CASGLVPSGYEKLFF.

V and J are TRBV18 and TRBJ1-6; no firm D call. Trimming took 3 bases from V and 3 from J, leaving 12 bases between them. Per the germline V gene, CDR1 is KGHSH and CDR2 is LQKENI. The CDR3 has 16 residues. The CDR3 nucleotides are TGTGCCAGCTCACCGCGGGCGAGGGTCTATAATTCACCCCTCCACTTT. Translating it yields CASSPRARVYNSPLHF.

The chain recombines TRBV11-3 with TRBJ2-7, with 10 bases aligning to TRBD1. Germline trimming cut 5 bases from V and 5 bases from J; bases unmatched to any gene: 6. The CDR3 runs 14 residues. The germline gives CDR1 SGHNT, CDR2 YENEEA. For the CDR3, the DNA is TGTGCCAGCAGCCCACGGACAGGGGGTGACGAGCAGTACTTC. As protein: CASSPRTGGDEQYF.

The chain uses TRBV7-9 and TRBJ1-2, with D perhaps TRBD1 (5 bases). This CDR3 has 14 residues. V shed 1 base and J shed 4 bases, with 10 bases lying between them. Germline V CDR1 and CDR2: SEHNR, FQNEAQ (reference sequence). Here the CDR3 reads CASSLERGPYGYTF. The CDR3, as DNA: TGTGCCAGCAGCTTAGAGCGGGGACCCTATGGCTACACCTTC.

This chain connects TRBV27 to TRBJ2-1; D may be TRBD2 (5 bases). V was pared by 0 bases and J by 10 bases, with 7 bases between. CDR1 MNHEY and CDR2 SMNVEV come from the germline V gene (reference sequence). This CDR3 spans 12 amino acids. The chain's CDR3 is CASSLSRGEQFF. In DNA, the CDR3 is TGTGCCAGCAGTTTATCCCGCGGGGAGCAGTTCTTC.

The V call is TRBV10-3, the J call TRBJ1-4; 7 bases are a match to TRBD1. The CDR3 contains 17 residues. Germline trimming cut 4 bases from V and 0 bases from J; bases unmatched to any gene: 8. Germline V gives CDR1 ENHRY, CDR2 SYGVKD. CDR3 DNA sequence: TGTGCCATCAGTGTTACAGGCAGGGGGACAACTAATGAAAAACTGTTTTTT. Translated: CAISVTGRGTTNEKLFF.

This clone was observed a handful of times. The chain recombines TRBV7-3 with TRBJ2-7; possible D gene TRBD1, 5 bases. The CDR3 is made up of 15 amino acids. Germline-derived CDR1 and CDR2 are SGHTA and FQGTGA. The V gene lost 2 bases and the J gene lost 5 bases, with 16 bases spanning the gap. The CDR3: CASSLPRQGLNEQYF. DNA of the CDR3: TGTGCCAGCAGCTTACCGAGGCAGGGCCTCAACGAGCAGTACTTC.

The chain is built from TRBV5-4 and TRBJ2-6, with unresolved D. V lost 6 bases to trimming and J lost 1 base, with 8 bases between them. The germline CDR1 and CDR2 sequences are SGHNT and YYREEE (reference sequence). This CDR3 region has 14 residues. CDR3 coding DNA: TGTGCCAGCAAGCGAGAGTCTGGGGCCAACGTCCTGACTTTC. Translating gives CASKRESGANVLTF.

The chain couples TRBV5-1 to TRBJ2-7, with D maybe TRBD2 (6 bases). V was pared by 0 bases and J by 6 bases, with 13 bases between. Germline V CDR1 and CDR2: SGHRS, YFSETQ. The CDR3 length is 14 residues. This CDR3 reads CASSLGREVSEQYF. The CDR3 DNA sequence: TGCGCCAGCAGCTTGGGCAGGGAGGTTTCCGAGCAGTACTTC.

The rearrangement joins TRBV4-3 to TRBJ2-2, with D perhaps TRBD1 (5 bases). The CDR3 covers 14 residues. The ends were cut back, 3 bases at V and 7 bases at J, with 12 bases in the middle. Looked up from germline, CDR1 is LGHNA and CDR2 is YSLEER. The CDR3 region is CASSHPDSRGELFF. CDR3 nucleotides: TGCGCCAGCAGCCATCCTGACAGCCGCGGGGAGCTGTTTTTT.

The chain combines TRBV28 with TRBJ2-7; 11 nucleotides line up with TRBD2. V trimming: 8 bases; J trimming: 0 bases; junction bases outside the gene matches: 3. The CDR3 covers 14 residues. Germline V CDR1 and CDR2: MDHEN, SYDVKM. Here the CDR3 reads CASLGTSGSYEQYF. The CDR3 DNA is TGTGCCAGCCTAGGGACTAGCGGCTCCTACGAGCAGTACTTC.

The chain has TRBV9 and TRBJ1-4; a possible D gene is TRBD1 (5 bases). There are 15 residues in the CDR3. Germline V gene data show CDR1 as SGDLS and CDR2 as YYNGEE. V lost 0 bases, J lost 7 bases, and 13 bases lay in between. CDR3 nucleotides: TGTGCCAGCAGCGTAGCCGAGGGGAGGGGTGAAAAACTGTTTTTT. Translation gives CASSVAEGRGEKLFF.

This chain links TRBV7-9 with TRBJ2-5; 11 nucleotides line up with TRBD1. The last part of the DNA fits TRBJ2-7 better; the J call may be wrong. The CDR3 runs to 16 residues. CDR1 and CDR2 from the germline V gene are SEHNR and FQNEAQ (reference sequence). The CDR3 sequence: CASSSEMDRGLYEQYF. The CDR3 nucleotides read TGTGCCAGCAGCTCTGAGATGGACAGGGGGCTCTACGAGCAGTACTTC.

The chain joins TRBV6-5 to TRBJ2-3; 11 nucleotides match TRBD2. Per the germline V gene, CDR1 is MNHEY and CDR2 is SVGAGI. V trimming: 4 bases; J trimming: 1 base; junction bases outside the gene matches: 4. The CDR3 runs to 16 residues. The CDR3 DNA reads TGTGCCAGCAGTTTAAAACTAGCGGGGGGCACAGATACGCAGTATTTT. It encodes CASSLKLAGGTDTQYF.

The CDR3 protein is CASSPSDGGGNEQFF. CDR3 in DNA: TGTGCCAGCAGCCCCTCGGACGGGGGTGGAAATGAGCAGTTCTTC. The V gene is TRBV6-5, the J gene TRBJ2-1; TRBD2 is a possible D gene (6 bases). V was cut by 6 bases and J by 7 bases, with 19 bases left in between. CDR3 size: 15 residues. Germline V CDR1 and CDR2: MNHEY, SVGAGI.

The gene calls are TRBV18 and TRBJ2-5; D is perhaps TRBD2 (6 bases). The V and J ends lost 3 bases and 4 bases respectively, with 15 bases between them. The CDR3 runs to 15 residues. Germline V gene data show CDR1 as KGHSH and CDR2 as LQKENI. CDR3 residues: CASSPPGLEGETQYF. CDR3 sequence (DNA): TGTGCCAGCTCACCGCCGGGACTCGAGGGAGAGACCCAGTACTTC.

The CDR3 loop is CASSAGSSGRAGEQYF. The CDR3 DNA follows: TGTGCCAGCAGCGCCGGGTCGAGCGGGAGGGCCGGAGAGCAGTACTTC. The chain carries TRBV9 and TRBJ2-7, with 10 bases identical to TRBD2. CDR3 length: 16 residues. Germline V CDR1 and CDR2: SGDLS, YYNGEE. Trimming removed 3 bases from V and 7 bases from J; junction bases left unmatched: 13. Complete variable domain (other parts from reference TRBV9 and TRBJ2-7): DSGVTQTPKHLITATGQRVTLRCSPRSGDLSVYWYQQSLDQGLQFLIQYYNGEERAKGNILERFSAQQFPDLHSELNLSSLELGDSALYFCASSAGSSGRAGEQYFGPGTRLTVT.

V is TRBV11-3 and J is TRBJ1-1; D is undetermined. Germline loops: CDR1 SGHNT, CDR2 YENEEA. Trimming shortened V by 1 base and J by 0 bases, and 6 bases separated the two germline ends. This CDR3 has 14 residues. The CDR3 DNA follows: TGTGCCAGCAGCTTAGGCGGGGTGAACACTGAAGCTTTCTTT. Translation: CASSLGGVNTEAFF.

The V gene is TRBV27, the J gene TRBJ1-5; TRBD1 matches at 7 bases. The V gene's germline CDR1 is MNHEY and CDR2 SMNVEV (reference sequence). This CDR3 is 14 amino acids long. V shed 2 bases, J shed 7 bases, and the junction held 5 bases outside the gene matches. DNA for the CDR3: TGTGCCAGCAGTTTAACCAGGGGGAACCAGCCCCAGCATTTT. Amino acid sequence: CASSLTRGNQPQHF.

Written as DNA, the CDR3 is TGTGCCAGCGCTCAGTTCGCGGGGGGAGTGGATACGCAGTATTTT. Residues: CASAQFAGGVDTQYF. The chain carries TRBV7-3 and TRBJ2-3, with 8 bases aligning to TRBD2. Germline CDR1 SGHTA, CDR2 FQGTGA. Trimming at V came to 8 bases and at J to 6 bases, leaving 13 bases not matched to a gene. The CDR3 is 15 amino acids.

The chain links TRBV27 to TRBJ1-3, with D unclear. V was pared by 5 bases and J by 3 bases, with 14 bases between. Germline V gives CDR1 MNHEY, CDR2 SMNVEV (reference sequence). This CDR3 spans 15 amino acids. The DNA for the CDR3 is TGTGCCAGCAGTCCCCGAAGCAGGAATGGAAACACCATATATTTT. This gives the protein CASSPRSRNGNTIYF.

The genes are TRBV18 and TRBJ1-1, with TRBD1 matching over 7 bases. V dropped 5 bases and J dropped 0; count of bases not matched to a gene: 12. The CDR3 has 17 residues. Per germline, CDR1 KGHSH and CDR2 LQKENI. The CDR3 sequence: CASSSFTGVHMNTEAFF. CDR3 coding DNA: TGTGCCAGCTCATCGTTTACAGGGGTCCATATGAACACTGAAGCTTTCTTT.

The V gene is TRBV5-1, the J gene TRBJ2-4, with 9 bases lining up with TRBD2. CDR1 and CDR2 from the germline V gene are SGHRS and YFSETQ. CDR3 length: 18 residues. V dropped 1 base and J dropped 2; count of bases not matched to a gene: 10. CDR3 DNA: TGCGCCAGCAGCTTGTCTAGTGAGCGGGAGGAATCCAAAAACATTCAGTACTTC. Protein sequence: CASSLSSEREESKNIQYF. The variable domain in full, with the rest retrieved from reference TRBV5-1 and TRBJ2-4, is KAGVTQTPRYLIKTRGQQVTLSCSPISGHRSVSWYQQTPGQGLQFLFEYFSETQRNKGNFPGRFSGRQFSNSRSEMNVSTLELGDSALYLCASSLSSEREESKNIQYFGAGTRLSVL.

This chain uses TRBV19 with TRBJ2-3; TRBD2 aligns across 13 bases. Unmatched junction bases numbered 6, after V lost 5 bases and J lost 4 bases. This CDR3 comprises 16 residues. From germline, CDR1 is LNHDA and CDR2 SQIVND (reference sequence). CDR3 sequence (DNA): TGTGCCAGTAGTCCACTAGCGGGAGGGATCGCAGATACGCAGTATTTT. This encodes CASSPLAGGIADTQYF.

The chain is built from TRBV28 and TRBJ1-2; D is uncertain. CDR1 and CDR2 (germline): MDHEN, SYDVKM. This CDR3 has 17 amino acids. V lost 2 bases and J 7 bases, leaving 23 bases between the germline ends. The CDR3, as DNA: TGTGCCAGCAGTTTAAGTCCGGTAGGACGGGGATCGAGTGGCTACACCTTC. It encodes CASSLSPVGRGSSGYTF.

This rearrangement joins TRBV21-1 to TRBJ2-5; the table's D call, TRBD2, has no DNA check behind it. TRBV21-1 is a listed pseudogene. This CDR3 has 14 amino acids. CDR3 loop: CASSEKRGAETQYF. In nucleotides, the CDR3 is TGTGCCAGCAGCGAAAAGCGGGGGGCCGAGACCCAGTACTTC.

The V and J genes are TRBV10-1 and TRBJ2-7; the match to TRBD2 covers 7 bases. The germline CDR1 and CDR2 sequences are WNHNN and SYGVQD (reference sequence). The CDR3 sequence is 17 residues long. V dropped 6 bases and J dropped 0; count of bases not matched to a gene: 14. CDR3 loop: CASSDPLAESGSYEQYF. CDR3 bases: TGCGCCAGCAGCGACCCGCTAGCGGAGTCGGGCTCCTACGAGCAGTACTTC.

The V and J genes are TRBV5-1 and TRBJ2-1; 13 nucleotides line up with TRBD2. Looked up from germline, CDR1 is SGHRS and CDR2 is YFSETQ. Losses at the gene ends were 0 bases for V and 4 bases for J; bases not matched to a gene: 7. This CDR3 comprises 18 residues. The DNA of the CDR3 is TGCGCCAGCAGCTTGGCGAGACTAGCGGGGGGTGAGTACAATGAGCAGTTCTTC. Its protein is CASSLARLAGGEYNEQFF.